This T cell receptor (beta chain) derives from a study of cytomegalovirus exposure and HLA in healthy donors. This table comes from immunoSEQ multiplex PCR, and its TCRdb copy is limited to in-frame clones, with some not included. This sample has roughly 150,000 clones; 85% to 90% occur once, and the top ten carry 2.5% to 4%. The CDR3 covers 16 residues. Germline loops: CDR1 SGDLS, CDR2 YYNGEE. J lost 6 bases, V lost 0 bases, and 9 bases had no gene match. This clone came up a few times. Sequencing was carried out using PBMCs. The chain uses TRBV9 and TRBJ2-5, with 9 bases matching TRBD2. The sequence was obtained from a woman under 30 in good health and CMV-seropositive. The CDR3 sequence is CASSVGLAGAGQTQYF. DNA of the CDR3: TGTGCCAGCAGCGTAGGATTAGCGGGAGCCGGGCAGACCCAGTACTTC.